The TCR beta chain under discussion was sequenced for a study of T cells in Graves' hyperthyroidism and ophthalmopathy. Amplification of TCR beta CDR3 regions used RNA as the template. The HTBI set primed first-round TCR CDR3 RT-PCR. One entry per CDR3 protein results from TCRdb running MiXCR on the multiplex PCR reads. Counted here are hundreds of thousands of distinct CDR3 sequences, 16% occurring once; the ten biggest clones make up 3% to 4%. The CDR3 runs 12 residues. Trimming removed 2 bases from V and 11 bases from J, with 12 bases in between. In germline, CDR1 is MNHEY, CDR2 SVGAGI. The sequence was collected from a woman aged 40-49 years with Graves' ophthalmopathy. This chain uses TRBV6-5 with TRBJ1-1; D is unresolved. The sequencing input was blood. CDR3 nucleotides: TGTGCCAGCAGTTACCCGAAAATAGGCGCTTTCTTT. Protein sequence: CASSYPKIGAFF.